Following are 4 T cell receptor beta chains from one sample sequenced in a study of glioma-infiltrating T cells. Amplification of TCR alpha and beta CDR3 regions from RNA used iRepertoire nested multiplex PCR. TCRdb used MiXCR to reprocess the multiplex PCR reads, holding one entry per CDR3 protein. Among approximately 100,000 distinct CDR3 sequences listed, less than 30% were seen once. Sequencing was performed on glioma tissue, nonneoplastic brain tissue, or PBMCs (not recorded which). These receptors were collected from a human donor with low-grade glioma or glioblastoma, undergoing nonglioma brain surgery, or in good health (not recorded which).

This clonotype was seen many times. The chain combines TRBV20-1 with TRBJ1-2; D not resolved. Trimming removed 5 bases at V and 3 bases at J, with 13 bases between. The CDR3 is made up of 13 amino acids. Germline V gene lookup returns CDR1 DFQATT and CDR2 SNEGSKA (reference sequence). The CDR3 nucleotides are TGCAGTGCTCTAGAGGCGCTGGACTATGGCTACACCTTC. Its protein product is CSALEALDYGYTF.

This clonotype was recorded once. This sequence may be a read error, since a much larger clone differs from it by one base. The CDR3 DNA sequence: TGTGCCAGCGGCCGCGACAGGAACCAGCCCCAGCATTTT. It yields the protein CASGRDRNQPQHF. The rearrangement links TRBV7-6 to TRBJ1-5; TRBD1 might be the D (6 bases). V lost 8 bases to trimming and J lost 7 bases, with 15 bases between them. The CDR3 covers 13 residues. Per germline, CDR1 SGHVS and CDR2 FNYEAQ.

This chain links TRBV6-1 with TRBJ2-1; TRBD1 or TRBD2 may be the D gene (5 bases each). The CDR3 totals 18 residues. Germline V gene data show CDR1 as MNHNS and CDR2 as SASEGT. V lost 4 bases to trimming and J lost 0 bases, with 19 bases between them. The CDR3 is CASSVVGLRDLSYNEQFF. DNA of the CDR3: TGTGCCAGCAGTGTTGTTGGTTTGAGGGACCTCTCCTACAATGAGCAGTTCTTC.

This clonotype was counted only a few times. A junction boundary mismatches the germline segment, possibly from a read error. The chain links TRBV11-2 to TRBJ2-5; 9 nucleotides line up with TRBD2. This CDR3 comprises 16 residues. Per germline, CDR1 SGHAT and CDR2 FQNNGV. The CDR3 nucleotides read TGTGCCAGCAGCGCCCGACTAGCGGCTAAGCAAGAGACCCAGCACTTC. Amino acids: CASSARLAAKQETQHF. Variable domain in full (rest from reference TRBV11-2 and TRBJ2-5): EAGVAQSPRYKIIEKRQSVAFWCNPISGHATLYWYQQILGQGPKLLIQFQNNGVVDDSQLPKDRFSAERLKGVDSTLKIQPAKLEDSAVYLCASSARLAAKQETQHFGPGTRLLVL.